The 23 T cell receptor beta chains below were found in one sample sequenced in a study of T cell clonotyping in hematopoietic cell transplantation. Libraries were prepared by immunoSEQ multiplex PCR; TCRdb keeps only in-frame clonotypes and omits some of them. The table lists approximately 4,200 clones, 96% of them singletons. Sequencing was performed on PBMCs, taken 100 days after allogeneic stem cell transplant. These receptors originate from a male patient aged 40-50 years who had an allogeneic stem cell transplant from a related donor, so the T cells may come from the graft donor. Some clones in this sample may be carry-over from other donors' samples.

The chain is built from TRBV28 and TRBJ1-5; D remains unclear. V lost 6 bases to trimming and J lost 5 bases, with 8 bases between them. CDR1 MDHEN and CDR2 SYDVKM come from the germline V gene. The CDR3 loop spans 12 amino acids. CDR3 nucleotide sequence: TGTGCCAGCAGCCCCATAGATCAGCCCCAGCATTTT. Translating gives CASSPIDQPQHF.

This clone appeared a single time. The chain couples TRBV28 to TRBJ1-1, with D perhaps TRBD1 (5 bases). V dropped 4 bases and J dropped 4 bases, with 16 bases sitting between them. Germline CDR1 MDHEN, CDR2 SYDVKM. The CDR3 is 15 residues long. This CDR3 is CASSSWTGRGTEAFF. CDR3 DNA: TGTGCCAGCAGTTCTTGGACCGGGAGGGGCACTGAAGCTTTCTTT.

The chain links TRBV10-3 to TRBJ2-3; 7 bases map to TRBD2. V shed 8 bases and J 0 bases; nucleotides not matched to a gene: 8. The CDR3 runs to 15 residues. Germline V gene sequence: CDR1 ENHRY, CDR2 SYGVKD. The DNA of the CDR3 is TGTGCCATCGGGGGGGAGGCAGTGAGCACAGATACGCAGTATTTT. Translation: CAIGGEAVSTDTQYF.

This clone was detected only once. The gene calls are TRBV7-2 and TRBJ1-2; D might be TRBD1 (5 bases). Germline CDR1 SGHTA, CDR2 FQGNSA. V was cut by 2 bases and J by 4 bases, with 14 bases left in between. This CDR3 contains 15 residues. In DNA form, the CDR3 reads TGTGCCAGCAGCTTACCTGGGATCAGGGTCTATGGCTACACCTTC. It codes for CASSLPGIRVYGYTF.

V gene TRBV19 combines with J gene TRBJ1-6; D remains unclear. Germline assignment: CDR1 LNHDA and CDR2 SQIVND (reference sequence). V shed 4 bases and J shed 7 bases, with 8 bases lying between them. The CDR3 consists of 13 residues. CDR3 bases: TGTGCCAGTAGTAGGGGTCTAAATTCACCCCTCCACTTT. Translated, it gives CASSRGLNSPLHF. The full variable domain, in which reference TRBV19 and TRBJ1-6 provide the parts outside the CDR3, is DGGITQSPKYLFRKEGQNVTLSCEQNLNHDAMYWYRQDPGQGLRLIYYSQIVNDFQKGDIAEGYSVSREKKESFPLTVTSAQKNPTAFYLCASSRGLNSPLHFGNGTRLTVT.

The chain combines TRBV11-3 with TRBJ2-5; perhaps TRBD2 as D (5 bases). The CDR3 is made up of 15 amino acids. The V and J ends lost 2 bases and 5 bases respectively, with 15 bases between them. CDR1 SGHNT and CDR2 YENEEA come from the germline V gene. CDR3 sequence (DNA): TGTGCCAGCAGCTTAAACTACCTTGGCGGGGAGACCCAGTACTTC. It codes for CASSLNYLGGETQYF.

J is TRBJ1-2 and V is TRBV19; no reliable D call. The CDR3 is 11 residues long. Germline loops: CDR1 LNHDA, CDR2 SQIVND (reference sequence). V dropped 7 bases and J dropped 6 bases, with 9 bases sitting between them. The CDR3 region has the DNA TGTGCCAGTACCCTGGGCCATGGCTACACCTTC. It translates to CASTLGHGYTF.

This chain joins TRBV5-1 and TRBJ2-7, with 9 bases aligning to TRBD1. Germline CDR1 is SGHRS and CDR2 is YFSETQ. The J segment lost 4 bases and the V segment lost 0 bases, leaving 5 bases of the junction unmatched. This CDR3 region has 15 residues. The CDR3 bases are TGCGCCAGCAGCTTGGGGACAGGGGCATCGTACGAGCAGTACTTC. The encoded protein is CASSLGTGASYEQYF.

This clone showed up just once. The J gene is TRBJ1-3, the V gene TRBV9; no firm D call. Germline V CDR1 and CDR2: SGDLS, YYNGEE. The CDR3 length is 14 residues. Trimming pared 1 base from V and 3 bases from J, leaving 8 bases between. CDR3 sequence reads: CASSVSGYGNTIYF. Written as DNA, the CDR3 is TGTGCCAGCAGCGTATCTGGTTATGGAAACACCATATATTTT.

The rearrangement links TRBV6-5 to TRBJ1-3; D not resolved. The V gene lost 6 bases and the J gene lost 0 bases, with 9 bases spanning the gap. This CDR3 region has 14 residues. In germline, CDR1 is MNHEY, CDR2 SVGAGI. CDR3 region: CASSHVNSGNTIYF. The DNA of the CDR3 is TGTGCCAGCAGCCATGTCAACTCTGGAAACACCATATATTTT.

The chain carries TRBV5-1 and TRBJ2-5, with TRBD2 matching 8 bases. This CDR3 comprises 14 residues. The J segment lost 0 bases and the V segment lost 4 bases, leaving 2 bases of the junction unmatched. Germline V gives CDR1 SGHRS, CDR2 YFSETQ. As DNA, the CDR3 is TGCGCCAGCAGCCGGGGGGGTCACCAAGAGACCCAGTACTTC. Its protein is CASSRGGHQETQYF.

V is TRBV29-1 and J is TRBJ1-1, with D perhaps TRBD1 (5 bases). Germline-derived CDR1 and CDR2 are SQVTM and ANQGSEA. CDR3 length: 12 residues. V was clipped by 4 bases and J by 3 bases, with 9 bases between them. CDR3 sequence reads: CSVGGGDTEAFF. CDR3 DNA: TGCAGCGTTGGGGGGGGAGACACTGAAGCTTTCTTT. The full variable domain, rest sourced from reference TRBV29-1 and TRBJ1-1, is SAVISQKPSRDICQRGTSLTIQCQVDSQVTMMFWYRQQPGQSLTLIATANQGSEATYESGFVIDKFPISRPNLTFSTLTVSNMSPEDSSIYLCSVGGGDTEAFFGQGTRLTVV.

This rearrangement joins TRBV2 to TRBJ2-7; D may be TRBD1 (5 bases). The CDR3 sequence is 11 residues long. Germline CDR1 and CDR2: SNHLY and FYNNEI. The V end lost 3 bases, the J end lost 7 bases, and 7 bases lay between the germline ends. CDR3 region: CASSDQGEQYF. The CDR3 bases are TGTGCCAGCAGTGACCAGGGAGAGCAGTACTTC. Full variable domain (remainder filled in from reference TRBV2 and TRBJ2-7): EPEVTQTPSHQVTQMGQEVILRCVPISNHLYFYWYRQILGQKVEFLVSFYNNEISEKSEIFDDQFSVERPDGSNFTLKIRSTKLEDSAMYFCASSDQGEQYFGPGTRLTVT.

The chain recombines TRBV11-3 with TRBJ2-2; D is undetermined. The CDR3 has 14 residues. The V end lost 4 bases, the J end lost 3 bases, and 9 bases lay between the germline ends. Germline lookup yields CDR1 SGHNT and CDR2 YENEEA. The CDR3: CASSYVRDTGELFF. CDR3 DNA: TGTGCCAGCAGCTACGTGAGAGACACCGGGGAGCTGTTTTTT.

The V call is TRBV2, the J call TRBJ1-2; no reliable D call. The germline CDR1 and CDR2 sequences are SNHLY and FYNNEI. The CDR3 is made up of 13 amino acids. V was shortened by 1 base and J by 1 base, with 4 bases between the two germline ends. The CDR3 spells CASSEVYNYGYTF. CDR3 bases: TGTGCCAGCAGTGAAGTCTATAACTATGGCTACACCTTC.

The chain couples TRBV29-1 to TRBJ1-3; 7 bases are a match to TRBD1. This CDR3 contains 12 residues. Germline V gene sequence: CDR1 SQVTM, CDR2 ANQGSEA. With V trimmed by 7 bases and J by 2 bases, 2 bases remained unmatched. CDR3 DNA sequence: TGCAGCGCCGGGACAGCTGGAAACACCATATATTTT. Its translation is CSAGTAGNTIYF.

The chain employs TRBV6-5 and TRBJ1-1; D unresolved. The germline V gene encodes CDR1 MNHEY and CDR2 SVGAGI. The CDR3 is made up of 13 amino acids. Trimming removed 2 bases from V and 1 base from J, with 5 bases in between. The CDR3, as DNA: TGTGCCAGCAGTTACGCAGAGAACACTGAAGCTTTCTTT. It codes for CASSYAENTEAFF.

This clone occurred once. The chain employs TRBV19 and TRBJ1-5, with D possibly TRBD1 on 5 matching bases. This CDR3 has 14 amino acids. Trimming stripped 7 bases from V and 7 bases from J, with 17 bases between. Germline CDR1 is LNHDA and CDR2 is SQIVND (reference sequence). The chain's CDR3 is CASTLGGMDQPQHF. The CDR3 DNA sequence: TGTGCCAGTACCCTCGGGGGGATGGACCAGCCCCAGCATTTT.

The chain uses TRBV19 and TRBJ2-7, with a weak D call TRBD2 (5 bases). Trimming took 6 bases from V and 3 from J, leaving 12 bases between them. Germline V gene sequence: CDR1 LNHDA, CDR2 SQIVND (reference sequence). This CDR3 spans 13 amino acids. The CDR3 sequence: CASSPRRGYEQYF. The CDR3 region has the DNA TGTGCCAGTAGCCCCCGTCGGGGCTACGAGCAGTACTTC.

This chain links TRBV11-2 with TRBJ1-2, with D maybe TRBD1 (5 bases). CDR1 is SGHAT, CDR2 FQNNGV, per germline. The CDR3 spans 17 residues. V dropped 4 bases and J dropped 4 bases, with 22 bases sitting between them. CDR3 protein: CASSSWDRPFESYGYTF. The CDR3 DNA sequence: TGTGCCAGCAGCTCGTGGGACCGCCCGTTTGAATCCTATGGCTACACCTTC. Full variable domain (missing parts from reference TRBV11-2 and TRBJ1-2): EAGVAQSPRYKIIEKRQSVAFWCNPISGHATLYWYQQILGQGPKLLIQFQNNGVVDDSQLPKDRFSAERLKGVDSTLKIQPAKLEDSAVYLCASSSWDRPFESYGYTFGSGTRLTVV.

This clone was seen just once. This chain connects TRBV6-5 to TRBJ2-7; possible D gene TRBD1, 6 bases. The CDR3 runs to 15 residues. The ends were cut back, 1 base at V and 2 bases at J, with 12 bases in the middle. CDR1 is MNHEY, CDR2 SVGAGI, per germline. CDR3 loop: CASSYYLTGTYEQYF. The CDR3, as DNA: TGTGCCAGCAGTTACTACTTAACAGGGACCTACGAGCAGTACTTC.

This clone has just a few counts. The chain is built from TRBV2 and TRBJ1-5; D unresolved. V lost 5 bases and J 0 bases, leaving 5 bases between the germline ends. Germline-derived CDR1 and CDR2 are SNHLY and FYNNEI. CDR3 length: 13 residues. The DNA for the CDR3 is TGTGCCAGCAGTATGGTTAGCAATCAGCCCCAGCATTTT. Amino acids: CASSMVSNQPQHF.

The gene calls are TRBV9 and TRBJ2-3; D possibly uses TRBD1 or TRBD2 (6 bases each). Germline CDR1 reads SGDLS; CDR2 reads YYNGEE. This CDR3 region has 16 residues. V lost 4 bases to trimming and J lost 0 bases, with 15 bases between them. CDR3 protein: CASSLEGGPSTDTQYF. In DNA form, the CDR3 reads TGTGCCAGCAGCTTAGAAGGGGGGCCTAGCACAGATACGCAGTATTTT.